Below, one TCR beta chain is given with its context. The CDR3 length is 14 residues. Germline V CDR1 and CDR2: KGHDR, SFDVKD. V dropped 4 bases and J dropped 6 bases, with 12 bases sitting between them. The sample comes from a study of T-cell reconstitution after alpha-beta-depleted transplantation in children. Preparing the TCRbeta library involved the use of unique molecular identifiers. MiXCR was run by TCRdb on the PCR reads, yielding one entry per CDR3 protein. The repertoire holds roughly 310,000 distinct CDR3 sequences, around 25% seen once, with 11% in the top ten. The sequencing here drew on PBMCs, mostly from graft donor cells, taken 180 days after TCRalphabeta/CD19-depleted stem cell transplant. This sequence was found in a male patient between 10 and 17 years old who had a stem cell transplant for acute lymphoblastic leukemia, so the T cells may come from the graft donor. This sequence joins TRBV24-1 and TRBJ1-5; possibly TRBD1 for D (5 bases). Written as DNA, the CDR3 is TGTGCCACCAGTGACATATCAGGGTTTCAGCCCCAGCATTTT. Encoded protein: CATSDISGFQPQHF.